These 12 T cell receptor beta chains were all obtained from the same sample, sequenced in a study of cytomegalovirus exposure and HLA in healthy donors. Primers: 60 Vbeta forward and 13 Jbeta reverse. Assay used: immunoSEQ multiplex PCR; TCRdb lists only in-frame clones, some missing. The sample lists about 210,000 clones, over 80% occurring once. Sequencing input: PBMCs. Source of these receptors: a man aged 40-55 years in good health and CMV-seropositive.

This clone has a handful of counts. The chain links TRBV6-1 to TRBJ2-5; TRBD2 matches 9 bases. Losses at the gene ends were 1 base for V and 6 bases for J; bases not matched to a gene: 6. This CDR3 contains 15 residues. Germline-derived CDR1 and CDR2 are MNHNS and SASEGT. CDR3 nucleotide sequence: TGTGCCAGCAGTGAAGGCCTAGCGGGAACGAAGACCCAGTACTTC. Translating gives CASSEGLAGTKTQYF.

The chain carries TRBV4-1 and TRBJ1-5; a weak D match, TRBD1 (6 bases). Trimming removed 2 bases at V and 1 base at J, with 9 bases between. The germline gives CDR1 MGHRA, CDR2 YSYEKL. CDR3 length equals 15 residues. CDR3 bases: TGCGCCAGCAGCCAAAACGACAGGAGCAATCAGCCCCAGCATTTT. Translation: CASSQNDRSNQPQHF.

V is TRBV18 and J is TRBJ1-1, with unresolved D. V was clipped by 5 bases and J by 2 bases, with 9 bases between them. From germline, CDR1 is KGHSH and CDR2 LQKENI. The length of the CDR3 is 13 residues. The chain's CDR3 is CASSAGANTEAFF. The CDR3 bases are TGTGCCAGCTCAGCGGGAGCTAACACTGAAGCTTTCTTT.

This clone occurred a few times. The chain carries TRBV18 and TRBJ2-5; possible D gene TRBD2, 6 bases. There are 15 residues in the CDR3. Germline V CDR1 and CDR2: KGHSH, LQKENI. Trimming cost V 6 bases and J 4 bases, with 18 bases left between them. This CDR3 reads CASSPRAGSGETQYF. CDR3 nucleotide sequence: TGTGCCAGCTCTCCCCGGGCGGGAAGCGGAGAGACCCAGTACTTC.

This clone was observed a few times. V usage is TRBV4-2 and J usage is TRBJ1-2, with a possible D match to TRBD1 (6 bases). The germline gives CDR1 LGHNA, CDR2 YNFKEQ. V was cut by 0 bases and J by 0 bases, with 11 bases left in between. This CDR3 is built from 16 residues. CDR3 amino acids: CASSQEGGAANYGYTF. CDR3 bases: TGTGCCAGCAGCCAAGAGGGGGGGGCTGCTAACTATGGCTACACCTTC.

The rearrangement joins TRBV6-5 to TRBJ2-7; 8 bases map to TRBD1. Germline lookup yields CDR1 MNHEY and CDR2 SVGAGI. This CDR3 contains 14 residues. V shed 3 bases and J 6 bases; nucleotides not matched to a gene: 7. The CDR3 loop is CASSYKGTGPEQYF. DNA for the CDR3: TGTGCCAGCAGTTATAAGGGGACAGGTCCCGAGCAGTACTTC.

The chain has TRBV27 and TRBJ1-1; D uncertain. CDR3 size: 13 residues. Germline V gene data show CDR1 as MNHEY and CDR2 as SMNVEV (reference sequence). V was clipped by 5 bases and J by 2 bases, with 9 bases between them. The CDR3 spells CASSVTVNTEAFF. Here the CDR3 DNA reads TGTGCCAGCAGTGTCACAGTTAACACTGAAGCTTTCTTT.

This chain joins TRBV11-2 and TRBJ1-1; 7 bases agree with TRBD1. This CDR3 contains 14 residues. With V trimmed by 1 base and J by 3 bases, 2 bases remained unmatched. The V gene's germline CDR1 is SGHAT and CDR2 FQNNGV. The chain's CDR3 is CASSLVQGDTEAFF. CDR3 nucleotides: TGTGCCAGCAGCTTAGTCCAGGGGGACACTGAAGCTTTCTTT.

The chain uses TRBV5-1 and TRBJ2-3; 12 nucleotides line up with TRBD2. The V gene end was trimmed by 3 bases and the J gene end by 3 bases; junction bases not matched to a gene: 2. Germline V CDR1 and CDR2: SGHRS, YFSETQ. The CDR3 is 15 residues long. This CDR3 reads CASSWGLAGTDTQYF. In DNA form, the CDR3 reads TGCGCCAGCAGCTGGGGACTAGCGGGTACAGATACGCAGTATTTT.

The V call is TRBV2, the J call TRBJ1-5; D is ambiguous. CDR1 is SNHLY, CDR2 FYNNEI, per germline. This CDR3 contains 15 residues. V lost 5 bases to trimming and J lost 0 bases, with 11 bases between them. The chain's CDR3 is CASSQRGYSNQPQHF. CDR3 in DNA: TGTGCCAGCAGTCAGCGGGGTTATAGCAATCAGCCCCAGCATTTT.

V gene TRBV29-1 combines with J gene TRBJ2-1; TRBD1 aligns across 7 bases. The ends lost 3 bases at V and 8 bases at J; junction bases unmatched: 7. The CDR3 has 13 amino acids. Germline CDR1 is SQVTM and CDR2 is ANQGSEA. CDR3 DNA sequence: TGCAGCGTTGATACGGCCAGGGGGTATGAGCAGTTCTTC. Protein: CSVDTARGYEQFF.

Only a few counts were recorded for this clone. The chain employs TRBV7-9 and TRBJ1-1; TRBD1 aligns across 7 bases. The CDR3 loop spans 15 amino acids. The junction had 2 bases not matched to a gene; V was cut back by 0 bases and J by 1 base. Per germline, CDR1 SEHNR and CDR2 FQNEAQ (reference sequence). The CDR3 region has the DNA TGTGCCAGCAGCTTAGCGGGACAGACGAACACTGAAGCTTTCTTT. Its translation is CASSLAGQTNTEAFF. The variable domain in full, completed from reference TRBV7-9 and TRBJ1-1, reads DTGVSQNPRHKITKRGQNVTFRCDPISEHNRLYWYRQTLGQGPEFLTYFQNEAQLEKSRLLSDRFSAERPKGSFSTLEIQRTEQGDSAMYLCASSLAGQTNTEAFFGQGTRLTVV.